This T cell receptor beta chain was sequenced in a study of T cell repertoires in cytomegalovirus infection (dated by TCRdb to about 2019). Background for the entire study: Because public TCR beta signatures pointed to carriage of CMV infection together with the matching HLA type, the HLA type of each donor mattered for the analysis.

Overall results and qualifications from the work: The ex vivo response was dominated by HLA-C-restricted CMV-specific TCR beta clonotypes, which also provided the single most frequent clonotype in two of eight donors. In both this cohort and an independent roughly 350-donor cohort, the cumulative frequency of public TCR beta family members distinguished carriers of CMV infection plus the relevant HLA type.

This clonotype was observed once. No cognate antigen has been identified for it. Per-base qualities were not stored, and no clone one base away is much larger. One read represents weak support. The CDR3 has 15 amino acids, counting the end cysteine and phenylalanine. The retained sequence is limited to the CDR3, 45 bases, with the frame set at the first base. V sheds 5 bases and J sheds 4 bases, leaving 18 bases between their ends. Based on the germline V gene (reference sequence), the CDR1 and CDR2 sequences are MNHNY and SVGAGI. The listed sequencing device is Illumina HiSeq 1500. The public sequencing data were trimmed at Q25 with fastp and processed into clonotypes with MiXCR by TCRdb, which kept only in-frame beta chains. Every CDR3 protein is listed once, alongside the most common genes and DNA of its rows. Across this sample there are 350,000 to 500,000 distinct CDR3 sequences, with under 40% seen only once. Clones ranked in the top ten supply 12% to 15% of the sample.

The source is a human donor in good health (CMV status not recorded). Some clones in this sample may be carry-over from other donors' samples. This chain is built from TRBV6-6 and TRBJ2-7; the D gene is perhaps TRBD1, from 5 matching bases. The sample taken for sequencing was PBMCs. At the DNA level, the sequence is TGTGCCAGCAGTGAATCGACAGTATTAGTTTACGAGCAGTACTTC. The translation is CASSESTVLVYEQYF.